This T cell receptor beta chain was retrieved from a study of identical twins' blood T cells. The study, taken as a whole, reports: Each donor's most abundant TCRbeta clonotypes shared more CDR3 sequences with her twin than unrelated donors. Twins reportedly had markedly more similar V usage than unrelated donors, even among out-of-frame TCRbeta clonotypes.

Reared together, all three twin pairs probably met the same infectious agents and vaccines. Trimming took 0 bases from V and 3 from J, leaving 8 bases between them. Germline CDR1 SGHRS, CDR2 YFSETQ. This CDR3 has 14 amino acids. Of note for this clonotype: The antigen remains undetermined.

Both ends of each TCR cDNA library bore sample-specific barcodes. TCRdb reanalysed the 5' RACE reads using MiXCR and keeps one entry per CDR3 protein. The sample yields 300,000 to 450,000 distinct CDR3 sequences, roughly 31% seen once. This TCR derives from a woman aged 18-55 years in good health. Sequenced material: PBMCs. V and J are TRBV5-1 and TRBJ2-3; no clear D. The CDR3 is CASSLGVNTDTQYF. The DNA for the CDR3 is TGCGCCAGCAGCTTGGGAGTTAATACAGATACGCAGTATTTT.